This TCR beta chain was documented in a study of PD-1 blockade in classical Hodgkin lymphoma. The assay was immunoSEQ multiplex PCR, and TCRdb's table has in-frame clones only and misses some. In the table there are around 34,000 clones, more than 65% of which are singletons. From germline, CDR1 is MGHRA and CDR2 YSYEKL. This CDR3 is 16 amino acids long. Trimming removed 1 base from V and 7 bases from J, with 16 bases in between. Study-wide results and caveats: Undefined causes, possibly disease activity or prior therapy, underlie the repertoire differences.

A note on this clone: Its specificity is not known.

All the patients suffered relapse after autologous stem cell transplantation, and brentuximab vedotin exposure differed. The specimen was peripheral blood mononuclear cells (PBMCs), collected before the second cycle of nivolumab. The chain couples TRBV4-1 to TRBJ1-4; D remains ambiguous. The TCR originated in a human donor with classical Hodgkin lymphoma. CDR3 residues: CASSQGSVARGEKLFF. Here the CDR3 DNA reads TGCGCCAGCAGCCAAGGCTCGGTGGCTCGGGGTGAAAAACTGTTTTTT.